This entry is about one T cell receptor beta chain. This record belongs to a study of chemoradiotherapy in HPV16-positive cancers. The CDR3 loop spans 13 amino acids. Germline CDR1 is ENHRY and CDR2 is SYGVKD. V was pared by 8 bases and J by 6 bases, with 7 bases of the junction left unmatched. TCRdb's copy holds only in-frame clones and misses some; the assay was immunoSEQ multiplex PCR. The sample yields 6,200 or so clones, over 70% seen once. The clonotype comes from a human donor with HPV-associated anogenital cancer. This chain connects TRBV10-3 to TRBJ1-5; 7 bases map to TRBD1. This specimen consisted of tumor tissue, obtained from a patient who underwent chemoradiotherapy. The CDR3 is CAIAAGGGQPQHF. In DNA form, the CDR3 reads TGTGCCATCGCCGCAGGGGGGGGTCAGCCCCAGCATTTT.